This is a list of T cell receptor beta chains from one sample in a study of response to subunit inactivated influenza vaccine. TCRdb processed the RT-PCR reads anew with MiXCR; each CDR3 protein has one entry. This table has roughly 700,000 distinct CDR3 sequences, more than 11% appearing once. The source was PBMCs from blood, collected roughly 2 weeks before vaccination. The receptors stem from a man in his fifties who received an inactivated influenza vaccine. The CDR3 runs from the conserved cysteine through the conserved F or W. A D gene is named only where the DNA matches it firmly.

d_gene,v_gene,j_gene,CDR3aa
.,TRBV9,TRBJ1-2,CASSVVSGSIGYTF
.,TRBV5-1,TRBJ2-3,CASSPTGIGDTQYF
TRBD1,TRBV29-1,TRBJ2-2,CSVIWGQRFNTGELFF
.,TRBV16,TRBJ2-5,CASSQSVRTQETQYF
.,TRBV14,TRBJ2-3,CASSQEGTANTDTQYF
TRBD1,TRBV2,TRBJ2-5,CASSFRRQGRGETQYF
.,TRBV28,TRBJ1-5,CASSLPFGRSSPNQPQHF
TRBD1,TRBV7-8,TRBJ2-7,CASEGQGSYEQYF
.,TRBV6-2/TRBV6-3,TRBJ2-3,CASSYLGRTDTQYF
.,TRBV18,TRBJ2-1,CASSPPPGSYNEQFF
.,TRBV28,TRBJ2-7,CASGDEQYF
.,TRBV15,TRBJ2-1,CATSTAPDSYNEQFF
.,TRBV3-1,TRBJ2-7,CASSQDWPGLFNYEQYF
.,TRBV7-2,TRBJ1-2,CASSHRAGALYGYTF
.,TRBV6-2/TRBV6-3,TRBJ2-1,CASSTTQWGGYNEQFF
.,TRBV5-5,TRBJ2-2,CASSPEAFYTGELFF
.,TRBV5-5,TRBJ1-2,CASSALQGTYGYTF
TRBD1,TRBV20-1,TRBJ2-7,CSAAGTGGYEQYF
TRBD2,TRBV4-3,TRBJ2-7,CASSQDWGAGGFYEQYF
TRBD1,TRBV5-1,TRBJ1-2,CASSPVPGQGGYTF
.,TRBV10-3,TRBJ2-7,CAISTQQASYEQYF
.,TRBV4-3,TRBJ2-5,CASSQGEWETQYF
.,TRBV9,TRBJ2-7,CASSVAGQAYEQYF
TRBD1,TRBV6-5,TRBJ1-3,CASSYSGQGDTIYF
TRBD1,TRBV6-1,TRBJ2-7,CASRGQGLSYEQYF
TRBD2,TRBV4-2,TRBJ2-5,CASSQRATSTLETQYF
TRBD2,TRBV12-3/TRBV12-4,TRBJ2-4,CASSLWEGTLAKNIQYF
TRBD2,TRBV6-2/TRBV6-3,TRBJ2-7,CASTNPGLAFRQYF
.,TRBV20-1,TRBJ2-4,CSASGHRAPLAKNIQYF